A single sample is the source of the 5 T cell receptor beta chains below, sequenced in a study of OX40 agonist ivuxolimab in advanced cancers. This table comes from immunoSEQ multiplex PCR, and its TCRdb copy is limited to in-frame clones, with some not included. The sample yields about 100,000 clones, approximately 80% seen once. The input for sequencing was CD4+ or CD8+ T cells sorted from blood, taken in a trial of the OX40 agonist ivuxolimab. Every receptor here comes from an adult with an advanced solid tumor such as melanoma, head and neck, liver or kidney cancer.

The chain joins TRBV4-2 to TRBJ2-2; no firm D call. CDR1 is LGHNA and CDR2 is YNFKEQ in the germline V gene. V was clipped by 0 bases and J by 6 bases, with 11 bases between them. The CDR3 has 15 residues. The CDR3 DNA reads as TGTGCCAGCAGCCAAGATAGGAGCGCTCCCGGGGAGCTGTTTTTT. Translating it yields CASSQDRSAPGELFF.

The rearrangement joins TRBV9 to TRBJ2-3; 8 bases line up with TRBD2. V shed 7 bases, J shed 6 bases, and the junction held 7 bases outside the gene matches. From germline, CDR1 is SGDLS and CDR2 YYNGEE. The CDR3 totals 13 residues. CDR3 in DNA: TGTGCCAGCTCCGGGGGGGCCTGGGATACGCAGTATTTT. Amino acids: CASSGGAWDTQYF. Based on the CDR3 plus reference TRBV9 and TRBJ2-3, the full variable domain is DSGVTQTPKHLITATGQRVTLRCSPRSGDLSVYWYQQSLDQGLQFLIQYYNGEERAKGNILERFSAQQFPDLHSELNLSSLELGDSALYFCASSGGAWDTQYFGPGTRLTVL.

This rearrangement joins TRBV5-1 to TRBJ2-5, with 12 bases identical to TRBD1. The J call may be incorrect, as the DNA end agrees better with TRBJ2-7. There are 15 residues in the CDR3. The germline V gene has CDR1 SGHRS and CDR2 YFSETQ. This chain's CDR3 is CASSLYGTGGNEQYF. DNA of the CDR3: TGCGCCAGCAGCTTGTACGGGACAGGGGGCAACGAGCAGTACTTC.

The chain is built from TRBV15 and TRBJ1-4, with 7 bases identical to TRBD1. CDR3 length equals 15 residues. Germline V gene sequence: CDR1 LNHNV, CDR2 YYDKDF (reference sequence). V was pared by 5 bases and J by 7 bases, with 10 bases of the junction left unmatched. CDR3 in DNA: TGTGCCACCAGCGGAAAACAGGGGCTCGGTGAAAAACTGTTTTTT. Translated, it gives CATSGKQGLGEKLFF.

The V gene is TRBV4-3, the J gene TRBJ1-1; D is unclear. Per germline, CDR1 LGHNA and CDR2 YSLEER. CDR3 length: 13 amino acids. V was cut by 0 bases and J by 3 bases, with 5 bases left in between. The DNA of the CDR3 is TGCGCCAGCAGCCAAGAGGGGTACACTGAAGCTTTCTTT. It codes for CASSQEGYTEAFF.